These 5 T cell receptor beta chains were all obtained from the same sample, sequenced in a study of blood T cell repertoires in COVID-19. TCRdb's table, derived via immunoSEQ multiplex PCR, lists solely in-frame clones and lacks some. Altogether 400,000 to 550,000 clones are present, approximately 90% being singletons, with the ten largest covering 4% to 4.5%. Sequencing was carried out using peripheral blood. The receptors originated from a woman aged 30 to 39 with acute or convalescent COVID-19.

This chain links TRBV3-1 (or the pseudogene TRBV3-2) with TRBJ1-2, with 9 bases identical to TRBD1. V shed 2 bases and J 4 bases; nucleotides not matched to a gene: 8. CDR1 LGHDT and CDR2 YNNKEL come from the germline V gene (reference sequence). The CDR3 is made up of 16 amino acids. The CDR3 DNA sequence: TGTGCCAGCAGCCAATTGGACAGGGGAGGTAGCTATGGCTACACCTTC. This codes for CASSQLDRGGSYGYTF.

The V call is TRBV9, the J call TRBJ1-2; a weak D match, TRBD1 (5 bases). Per germline, CDR1 SGDLS and CDR2 YYNGEE. The CDR3 length is 13 residues. Trimming removed 4 bases from V and 6 bases from J, with 13 bases in between. Here the CDR3 reads CASSPRWGDGYTF. CDR3 DNA sequence: TGTGCCAGCAGCCCGAGATGGGGGGATGGCTACACCTTC.

The rearrangement links TRBV7-9 to TRBJ1-5, with 9 bases aligning to TRBD1. CDR3 size: 14 residues. With V trimmed by 5 bases and J by 6 bases, 5 bases remained unmatched. Germline CDR1 and CDR2: SEHNR and FQNEAQ (reference sequence). The CDR3 reads CASSTGGMGQPQHF. CDR3 nucleotide sequence: TGTGCCAGCAGCACAGGGGGCATGGGTCAGCCCCAGCATTTT.

The genes are TRBV7-8 and TRBJ1-1, with D possibly matching TRBD1 (5 bases). CDR3 length: 15 amino acids. Per the germline V gene, CDR1 is SGHVS and CDR2 is FQNEAQ. V dropped 5 bases and J dropped 5 bases, with 18 bases sitting between them. The CDR3 protein is CASSKWDGRGTEAFF. The DNA for the CDR3 is TGTGCCAGCAGCAAGTGGGACGGGAGAGGGACTGAAGCTTTCTTT.

This clone came up once. V is TRBV30 and J is TRBJ1-2; 10 nucleotides align to TRBD1. CDR3 length: 14 amino acids. Germline-derived CDR1 and CDR2 are GTSNPN and SVGIG (reference sequence). The J segment lost 5 bases and the V segment lost 2 bases, leaving 5 bases of the junction unmatched. Here the CDR3 reads CAWSWTGGKYGYTF. The CDR3 region has the DNA TGTGCCTGGAGTTGGACAGGGGGTAAATATGGCTACACCTTC.